These T cell receptor beta chains were read from a single sample in a study of T cell clonotyping in hematopoietic cell transplantation. Generated by immunoSEQ multiplex PCR, the TCRdb table keeps only in-frame clones and is missing some. The sample has over 10,000 clones, approximately 51% seen once. The sequenced material came from peripheral blood mononuclear cells. These receptors were taken from a man aged 45-65 years in good health. Some clones in this sample may be carry-over from other donors' samples. The CDR3 runs from the conserved cysteine through the conserved F or W. D genes are given only for firm matches. Rows give clone size only sometimes, using once, few, many, or a class for an expanded clone.

CDR3 DNA: TGTGCCAGCAGGCCCCTCCCGGGACTAGCGGGGGTAGGTGGAGTGTCCTACGAGCAGTACTTC; CDR3 protein: CASRPLPGLAGVGGVSYEQYF; V gene: TRBV28; clone size: NA; J gene: TRBJ2-7; D gene: TRBD2
CDR3 DNA: TGCAGCGTTGATAAGGGTTATGGCTACACCTTC; CDR3 protein: CSVDKGYGYTF; V gene: TRBV29-1; clone size: NA; J gene: TRBJ1-2; D gene: NA
CDR3 DNA: TGTGCCAGTAGTATAGCTCGAGGAAGCAATCAGCCCCAGCATTTT; CDR3 protein: CASSIARGSNQPQHF; V gene: TRBV19; clone size: NA; J gene: TRBJ1-5; D gene: NA
CDR3 DNA: TGTGCCTGGAAGACTAGCGGGAGGGCCACAGATACGCAGTATTTT; CDR3 protein: CAWKTSGRATDTQYF; V gene: TRBV30; clone size: NA; J gene: TRBJ2-3; D gene: TRBD2
CDR3 DNA: TGTGCCAGCAGCCCCTACATCCGGGGCAACGAGCAGTACTTC; CDR3 protein: CASSPYIRGNEQYF; V gene: TRBV16; clone size: few; J gene: TRBJ2-7; D gene: NA
CDR3 DNA: TGTGCCAGCATCAAACAGGGGGTCCCCTACGAGCAGTACTTC; CDR3 protein: CASIKQGVPYEQYF; V gene: TRBV5-6; clone size: NA; J gene: TRBJ2-7; D gene: TRBD1
CDR3 DNA: TGCAGCGTTGCAAAGGGGTCAGAAGAAAAACTGTTTTTT; CDR3 protein: CSVAKGSEEKLFF; V gene: TRBV29-1; clone size: NA; J gene: TRBJ1-4; D gene: NA
CDR3 DNA: TGTGCCAGCAGCTTAGGTGGTCAAGAGACCCAGTACTTC; CDR3 protein: CASSLGGQETQYF; V gene: TRBV11-2; clone size: NA; J gene: TRBJ2-5; D gene: NA
CDR3 DNA: TGTGCCAGCTCGCAATCCTACAATGAGCAGTTCTTC; CDR3 protein: CASSQSYNEQFF; V gene: TRBV6-5; clone size: few; J gene: TRBJ2-1; D gene: NA
CDR3 DNA: TGTGCCAGCAGGGGGGTTCTAAAGGGTGAGCAGTTCTTC; CDR3 protein: CASRGVLKGEQFF; V gene: TRBV6-1; clone size: NA; J gene: TRBJ2-1; D gene: NA
CDR3 DNA: TGTGCCAGCAGCCGAACTCGACTAGCCGGGGGCACAGATACGCAGTATTTT; CDR3 protein: CASSRTRLAGGTDTQYF; V gene: TRBV7-2; clone size: NA; J gene: TRBJ2-3; D gene: TRBD2
CDR3 DNA: TGTGCCAGCGGACTAGCGGAAGCGAACACCGGGGAGCTGTTTTTT; CDR3 protein: CASGLAEANTGELFF; V gene: TRBV28; clone size: once; J gene: TRBJ2-2; D gene: TRBD2
CDR3 DNA: TGTGCCTGGAGGGCTATTGGGCAGGGGGACACCGGGGAGCTGTTTTTT; CDR3 protein: CAWRAIGQGDTGELFF; V gene: TRBV30; clone size: NA; J gene: TRBJ2-2; D gene: TRBD1
CDR3 DNA: TGCGCCAGCAGGGATACTCACAGGGAGGCCGAGCAGTACTTC; CDR3 protein: CASRDTHREAEQYF; V gene: TRBV4-1; clone size: NA; J gene: TRBJ2-7; D gene: NA
CDR3 DNA: TGTGCCTGGAGTGTACGAGTAGGGGATACGCAGTATTTT; CDR3 protein: CAWSVRVGDTQYF; V gene: TRBV30; clone size: NA; J gene: TRBJ2-3; D gene: NA
CDR3 DNA: TGTGCCAGCAGTTACTCGCCCGGGGCGATGAGGGGCTACACCTTC; CDR3 protein: CASSYSPGAMRGYTF; V gene: TRBV6-5; clone size: few; J gene: TRBJ1-2; D gene: NA